One and the same sample provided the 13 T cell receptor beta chains below, sequenced in a study of shared T cell receptors in the human thymus. Some clones are missing from TCRdb's copy, which holds only in-frame ones; the method was immunoSEQ multiplex PCR. The sample lists hundreds of thousands of clones, approximately 87% occurring once. The same specimen was also included in a second study, on human thymus T cells.

The sample comprised thymocytes. The receptors were sampled from a boy less than two years old with a congenital heart defect.

This chain uses TRBV15 with TRBJ2-6, with D perhaps TRBD2 (6 bases). Trimming pared 1 base from V and 0 bases from J, leaving 19 bases between. The CDR3 contains 20 residues. Looked up from germline, CDR1 is LNHNV and CDR2 is YYDKDF (reference sequence). Here the CDR3 reads CATSRVPPLAVASGANVLTF. The CDR3 DNA is TGTGCCACCAGCAGAGTGCCCCCACTAGCCGTAGCCTCTGGGGCCAACGTCCTGACTTTC.

In nucleotides, the CDR3 is TGTGCCAGCAGCTCGCCGGGACAGGGGGGAGAGACCCAGTACTTC. Protein: CASSSPGQGGETQYF. V is TRBV5-4 and J is TRBJ2-5; 11 bases are a match to TRBD1. Germline trimming cut 3 bases from V and 4 bases from J; bases unmatched to any gene: 5. The length of the CDR3 is 15 residues. CDR1 is SGHNT and CDR2 is YYREEE in the germline V gene (reference sequence).

The chain is built from TRBV30 and TRBJ2-7; 9 bases fit TRBD1. J gave up 5 bases and V 3 bases, and 8 bases lay outside the gene matches. CDR3 size: 14 residues. Germline CDR1 is GTSNPN and CDR2 is SVGIG (reference sequence). The CDR3 here is CAWSLGQGLHEQYF. The DNA of the CDR3 is TGTGCCTGGAGCCTTGGACAGGGGCTGCACGAGCAGTACTTC.

V and J are TRBV29-1 and TRBJ2-1, with D possibly being TRBD2 (5 bases). Germline values: CDR1 SQVTM, CDR2 ANQGSEA. This CDR3 contains 14 residues. With 1 base removed from V and 0 bases from J, the gap between germline ends came to 7 bases. CDR3 in amino acids: CSVEAGSSYNEQFF. DNA for the CDR3: TGCAGCGTTGAAGCGGGGAGCTCCTACAATGAGCAGTTCTTC.

The chain uses TRBV11-2 and TRBJ2-7; D is ambiguous. This CDR3 has 11 amino acids. Between the trimmed V and J ends, which lost 3 bases and 5 bases, there was a span of 5 bases. Looked up from germline, CDR1 is SGHAT and CDR2 is FQNNGV. CDR3 DNA sequence: TGTGCCAGCAGCTTCTACCACGAGCAGTACTTC. It yields the protein CASSFYHEQYF.

To note about this clone: The same CDR3 also results from other DNA sequences found in this sample. The chain recombines TRBV27 with TRBJ2-3; 8 nucleotides align to TRBD2. Trimming took 5 bases from V and 6 from J; bases not matched to a gene: 7. CDR1 and CDR2 (germline): MNHEY, SMNVEV (reference sequence). This CDR3 is built from 14 residues. In DNA, the CDR3 is TGTGCCAGCAGTCTACGGGGGGGCAGGGATACGCAGTATTTT. Its protein is CASSLRGGRDTQYF.

The rearrangement uses TRBV4-3 and TRBJ2-7; 14 nucleotides align to TRBD2. V trimming: 0 bases; J trimming: 6 bases; junction bases outside the gene matches: 7. Germline V gene sequence: CDR1 LGHNA, CDR2 YSLEER. The CDR3 spans 17 residues. CDR3 nucleotide sequence: TGCGCCAGCAGCCAAGAGGCGGGACTAGCGGGAGTTGTCGAGCAGTACTTC. Protein: CASSQEAGLAGVVEQYF.

This clone occurred a few times. CDR3 sequence reads: CASGWDRGQPQHF. In nucleotides, the CDR3 is TGTGCCAGCGGTTGGGACAGGGGGCAGCCCCAGCATTTT. The V and J genes are TRBV6-6 and TRBJ1-5; 11 bases map to TRBD1. The CDR3 contains 13 residues. V shed 8 bases and J 7 bases; nucleotides not matched to a gene: 4. Germline V gene lookup returns CDR1 MNHNY and CDR2 SVGAGI (reference sequence).

The rearrangement uses TRBV13 and TRBJ1-1; D possibly corresponds to TRBD1 (5 bases). Germline V gene data show CDR1 as PRHDT and CDR2 as FYEKMQ (reference sequence). The CDR3 has 14 residues. Trimming pared 3 bases from V and 5 bases from J, leaving 13 bases between. CDR3 nucleotide sequence: TGTGCCAGCAGCTTCCGCAGGGCATGGACTGAAGCTTTCTTT. Translating gives CASSFRRAWTEAFF.

The chain joins TRBV10-3 to TRBJ2-1; 13 positions match TRBD2. There are 17 residues in the CDR3. In germline, CDR1 is ENHRY, CDR2 SYGVKD. V gave up 5 bases and J gave up 8 bases; unmatched junction bases: 12. CDR3 amino acids: CAISPKPGLAGFDEQFF. In DNA form, the CDR3 reads TGTGCCATCAGTCCCAAACCGGGACTAGCGGGATTCGATGAGCAGTTCTTC.

The rearrangement uses TRBV7-6 and TRBJ2-5; the match to TRBD1 covers 9 bases. CDR3 size: 15 residues. The trim removed 1 base at V and 4 bases at J, leaving 4 bases unmatched. Germline V lookup: CDR1 SGHVS, CDR2 FNYEAQ. CDR3 nucleotide sequence: TGTGCCAGCAGCTTAGAGCCGGACAGGGGAGAGACCCAGTACTTC. Protein product: CASSLEPDRGETQYF.

The V call is TRBV11-2, the J call TRBJ2-4; TRBD2 matches 10 bases. V lost 5 bases and J lost 5; bases outside the gene matches: 9. Germline V gives CDR1 SGHAT, CDR2 FQNNGV. This CDR3 is built from 16 residues. CDR3 coding DNA: TGTGCCAGCAGCGGTTATGGAGCGGGAGGGGAAAACATTCAGTACTTC. This codes for CASSGYGAGGENIQYF.

This clone was found once. The CDR3 is CASSVNRGSGANVLTF. The CDR3 bases are TGCGCCAGCAGCGTAAACAGGGGGTCTGGGGCCAACGTCCTGACTTTC. The rearrangement links TRBV5-1 to TRBJ2-6; 8 bases are shared with TRBD1. This CDR3 is 16 amino acids long. CDR1 is SGHRS, CDR2 YFSETQ, per germline. V lost 4 bases and J lost 1; bases outside the gene matches: 4.